The source of this T cell receptor (beta chain) is a study of human T cells and chemical hapten exposure. General study results and limits: Following DPC sensitization, TCRs present above 1 in 1000 frequency showed no change.

The time point denotes: healthy volunteer bleed at 2 weeks. Unfractionated whole blood yielded the extracted total RNA. The CDR3 extends over 12 amino acids. The V and J ends lost 8 bases and 3 bases respectively, with 10 bases between them. Germline values: CDR1 MNHNS, CDR2 SASEGT. TCRdb independently ran MiXCR on the RACE reads; one entry per CDR3 protein. Of tens of thousands of distinct CDR3 sequences listed, around 9% were seen once; the top ten hold about 3%. This clonotype was counted a few times. Antigen specificity is unknown. The gene calls are TRBV6-1 and TRBJ1-2; D ambiguous. The receptor comes from a female donor in good health. Some clones in this sample may be carry-over from other donors' samples. The material sequenced was whole blood. The CDR3 sequence: CASRLTDYGYTF. The CDR3 DNA follows: TGTGCCAGCCGTTTAACCGACTATGGCTACACCTTC.